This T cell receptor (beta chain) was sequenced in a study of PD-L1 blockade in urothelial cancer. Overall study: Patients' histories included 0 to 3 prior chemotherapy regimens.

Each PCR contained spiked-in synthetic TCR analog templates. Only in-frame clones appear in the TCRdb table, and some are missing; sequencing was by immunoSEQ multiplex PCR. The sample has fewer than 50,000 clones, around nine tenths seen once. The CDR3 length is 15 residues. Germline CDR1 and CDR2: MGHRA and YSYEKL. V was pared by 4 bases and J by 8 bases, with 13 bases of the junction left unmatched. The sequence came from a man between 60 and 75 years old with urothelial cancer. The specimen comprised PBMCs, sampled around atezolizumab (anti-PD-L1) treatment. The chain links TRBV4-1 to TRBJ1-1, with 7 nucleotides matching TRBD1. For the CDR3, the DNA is TGCGCCAGCAGCCTCCGACAGGGAGGTGAGGGGGAAGCTTTCTTT. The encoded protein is CASSLRQGGEGEAFF.